A selection of T cell receptor beta chains follows, all from one sample in a study of identical twins. Each CDR3 protein is one row after TCRdb ran MiXCR on the 5' RACE reads. Of around 450,000 distinct CDR3 sequences in the sample, 14% are singletons; the top ten hold about 0.53%. These same data were also listed under a study on yellow fever vaccine responses in identical twins.

Sequenced sample: CD4+ T cells sorted from blood. The origin of the receptors is a woman aged 18-29 years in good health. Both conserved end residues are part of each CDR3. D genes are given only for firm matches. Not all rows give a size; the values are once, few, many and, for expanded clones, a class.

few - TRBJ1-1 TRBV7-9 15 CASSLAEGKNTEAFF TGTGCCAGCAGCTTAGCTGAGGGCAAGAACACTGAAGCTTTCTTT
- - TRBJ2-1 TRBV28 13 CATPDRENKQQFF TGTGCCACCCCGGACAGAGAGAATAAACAGCAGTTCTTC
few TRBD2 TRBJ2-1 TRBV5-1 20 CASSLAQRLAGGRSYNEQFF TGCGCCAGCAGCTTGGCCCAAAGACTAGCGGGGGGGCGGTCCTACAATGAGCAGTTCTTC
many TRBD2 TRBJ2-5 TRBV7-2 16 CASSLSTSGGQETQYF TGTGCCAGCAGCTTATCGACTAGCGGGGGCCAAGAGACCCAGTACTTC
- - TRBJ1-5 TRBV5-5 16 CASSRDLTASNQPQHF TGTGCCAGCAGCAGGGACCTCACCGCCAGCAATCAGCCCCAGCATTTT
- TRBD1 TRBJ2-7 TRBV5-1 15 CASSPPGQAAYEQYF TGCGCCAGCAGCCCCCCAGGACAGGCCGCCTACGAGCAGTACTTC
few TRBD2 TRBJ2-1 TRBV28 15 CASSLRGGLGNEQFF TGTGCCAGCAGTCTTCGGGGGGGCTTAGGCAATGAGCAGTTCTTC
few - TRBJ2-7 TRBV11-2 14 CASSLLDPTYEQYF TGTGCCAGCAGCCTTTTAGACCCTACCTACGAGCAGTACTTC
- - TRBJ2-7 TRBV29-1 11 CSAFSSYEQYF TGCAGCGCCTTTTCTTCCTACGAGCAGTACTTC
- - TRBJ1-6 TRBV5-1 14 CASSKRGLGSPLHF TGCGCCAGCAGCAAAAGGGGGTTGGGATCACCCCTCCACTTT
few - TRBJ2-5 TRBV7-2 14 CASSSIASGETQYF TGTGCCAGCAGCTCTATAGCGTCCGGAGAGACCCAGTACTTC
few TRBD1 TRBJ2-1 TRBV20-1 12 CSVDRVDNEQFF TGCAGTGTAGACAGGGTCGACAATGAGCAGTTCTTC
- - TRBJ2-2 TRBV7-9 17 CASTLPLGAGHTGELFF TGTGCCAGCACCCTACCACTAGGTGCCGGGCATACCGGGGAGCTGTTTTTT
many - TRBJ1-2 TRBV20-1 11 CSARDTYGYTF TGCAGTGCTAGGGACACCTATGGCTACACCTTC
- - TRBJ2-2 TRBV20-1 13 CSARDRDTGELFF TGCAGTGCTAGAGACAGGGACACCGGGGAGCTGTTTTTT
few TRBD1 TRBJ2-7 TRBV28 15 CASSATGTGLREQYF TGTGCCAGCAGTGCCACCGGGACAGGGCTGAGGGAGCAGTACTTC
- TRBD2 TRBJ2-3 TRBV4-2 16 CASSRTTSGGSDTQYF TGTGCCAGCAGCCGCACGACTAGCGGGGGTTCAGATACGCAGTATTTT
many TRBD2 TRBJ2-1 TRBV3-1 14 CASSQLAGGNEQFF TGTGCCAGCAGCCAACTAGCGGGAGGAAATGAGCAGTTCTTC
- - TRBJ2-7 TRBV20-1 15 CSAGRPRTHFYEQYF TGCAGTGCCGGGCGGCCGAGGACCCACTTCTACGAGCAGTACTTC
few - TRBJ2-4 TRBV20-1 15 CSASPGLVAKNIQYF TGCAGTGCTAGTCCGGGTCTCGTGGCCAAAAACATTCAGTACTTC
- - TRBJ1-6 TRBV25-1 17 CASSSTTGSSYNSPLHF TGTGCCAGCAGTTCGACCACGGGGAGCTCCTATAATTCACCCCTCCACTTT
few TRBD1 TRBJ2-3 TRBV11-3 14 CASSHGQGPGAQYF TGTGCCAGCAGCCACGGACAGGGGCCTGGGGCGCAGTATTTT
few - TRBJ2-7 TRBV20-1 13 CSAISGVFDEQYF TGCAGTGCCATATCAGGGGTTTTTGACGAGCAGTACTTC
few TRBD2 TRBJ2-1 TRBV29-1 17 CSAYRRGASGRAIEQFF TGCAGCGCCTACCGTCGGGGGGCTAGCGGGAGGGCGATTGAGCAGTTCTTC
few - TRBJ2-3 TRBV18 15 CASSPYGGTTDTQYF TGTGCCAGCTCACCCTACGGCGGGACAACAGATACGCAGTATTTT
- TRBD2 TRBJ2-2 TRBV3-1 16 CASSIRLAKDTGELFF TGTGCCAGCAGCATAAGACTAGCGAAAGACACCGGGGAGCTGTTTTTT
few TRBD1 TRBJ2-7 TRBV12-3/TRBV12-4 13 CASSLSLGQGLDF TGTGCCAGCAGTTTGTCATTAGGACAGGGATTGGACTTC
- TRBD2 TRBJ2-2 TRBV20-1 16 CSAREWREGRTGELFF TGCAGTGCTAGAGAGTGGAGGGAGGGCCGGACCGGGGAGCTGTTTTTT
- TRBD2 TRBJ2-3 TRBV4-1 21 CASSEGPRGTSQSPGTDTQYF TGCGCCAGCAGCGAAGGGCCTCGGGGGACTAGCCAATCCCCAGGCACAGATACGCAGTATTTT
few TRBD2 TRBJ2-6 TRBV18 18 CASSRGLAVSSGANVLTF TGTGCCAGCTCACGCGGACTAGCGGTTAGCTCTGGGGCCAACGTCCTGACTTTC
few - TRBJ2-3 TRBV5-1 15 CASSLGSSVLDTQYF TGCGCCAGCAGCTTGGGCTCCAGCGTCCTAGATACGCAGTATTTT
few - TRBJ2-3 TRBV3-1 15 CASSGGASPTDTQYF TGTGCCAGCTCCGGAGGGGCTAGCCCCACAGATACGCAGTATTTT
few - TRBJ2-2 TRBV29-1 11 CSGGMTGELFF TGCAGCGGCGGTATGACCGGGGAGCTGTTTTTT
many - TRBJ2-3 TRBV15 12 CATAPSTDTQYF TGTGCCACGGCGCCAAGCACAGATACGCAGTATTTT
- - TRBJ2-4 TRBV28 12 CASSLRQDIQYF TGTGCCAGCAGTTTGCGTCAGGACATTCAGTACTTC
- - TRBJ2-5 TRBV11-2 14 CASSLGGAKETQYF TGTGCCAGCAGCTTAGGGGGGGCGAAAGAGACCCAGTACTTC
- - TRBJ2-1 TRBV14 14 CASSPALQGGEQFF TGTGCCAGCAGCCCAGCTCTACAGGGTGGTGAGCAGTTCTTC
- TRBD2 TRBJ2-5 TRBV5-1 16 CASSLGLAGEGETQYF TGCGCCAGCAGCCTGGGACTAGCGGGAGAGGGAGAGACCCAGTACTTC
- TRBD1 TRBJ2-6 TRBV6-2/TRBV6-3 17 CASNRDSQLSGANVLTF TGTGCCAGCAACCGGGACAGTCAACTCTCTGGGGCCAACGTCCTGACTTTC
- - TRBJ2-3 TRBV5-1 14 CASSRSSGTDTQYF TGCGCCAGCAGCCGATCTAGCGGCACAGATACGCAGTATTTT
- - TRBJ1-1 TRBV6-2/TRBV6-3 18 CASSYNLGQTERNTEAFF TGTGCCAGCAGTTACAACCTCGGACAGACCGAGAGGAACACTGAAGCTTTCTTT
- TRBD1 TRBJ1-5 TRBV23-1 19 CASSQLRHRDRGPNQPQHF TGCGCCAGCAGTCAATTGCGGCACCGGGACAGGGGCCCTAATCAGCCCCAGCATTTT
many TRBD2 TRBJ2-1 TRBV2 13 CASRRLAGYEQFF TGTGCCAGCAGGAGACTAGCTGGGTATGAGCAGTTCTTC
few TRBD1 TRBJ2-2 TRBV6-4 13 CASRTGESGELFF TGTGCCAGCCGGACAGGGGAATCCGGGGAGCTGTTTTTT
- TRBD1 TRBJ2-6 TRBV11-2 19 CASSLRPTGTGFGANVLTF TGTGCCAGCAGCTTAAGACCTACCGGGACAGGGTTTGGGGCCAACGTCCTGACTTTC
- - TRBJ2-1 TRBV6-5 12 CASSDGVREQFF TGTGCCAGCAGTGACGGGGTGAGAGAGCAGTTCTTC